A single sample is the source of the 4 T cell receptor beta chains below, sequenced in a study of shared T cell receptors in the human thymus. Sequencing used immunoSEQ multiplex PCR; TCRdb keeps in-frame clones, though not all of them. The repertoire includes hundreds of thousands of clones, more than 75% of them detected once, and roughly 0.0087% sits in the top ten. This sample was also put to use in a study of human thymus T cells.

The specimen sequenced was thymocytes. These receptor sequences come from a boy less than two years old with a congenital heart defect.

The chain couples TRBV28 to TRBJ2-3; no clear D. Trimming cost V 5 bases and J 2 bases, with 26 bases left between them. The length of the CDR3 is 19 residues. Germline loops: CDR1 MDHEN, CDR2 SYDVKM. The CDR3 loop is CASSPHGFFPSLYTDTQYF. The CDR3 coding sequence is TGTGCCAGCAGTCCCCACGGGTTTTTTCCGTCCCTTTACACAGATACGCAGTATTTT.

This clone was seen just once. The CDR3 DNA reads as TGTGCCTGGAGTGTACGGGACAGAAGAACTGAAGCTTTCTTT. Translated, it gives CAWSVRDRRTEAFF. This chain connects TRBV30 to TRBJ1-1, with 7 nucleotides matching TRBD1. The CDR3 covers 14 residues. Trimming removed 0 bases from V and 5 bases from J; junction bases left unmatched: 6. Looked up from germline, CDR1 is GTSNPN and CDR2 is SVGIG (reference sequence). Supplemented by reference TRBV30 and TRBJ1-1, the full variable domain reads SQTIHQWPATLVQPVGSPLSLECTVEGTSNPNLYWYRQAAGRGLQLLFYSVGIGQISSEVPQNLSASRPQDRQFILSSKKLLLSDSGFYLCAWSVRDRRTEAFFGQGTRLTVV.

This chain uses TRBV5-1 with TRBJ1-2; unclear D gene. CDR1 and CDR2 from the germline V gene are SGHRS and YFSETQ. CDR3 length: 15 amino acids. V was trimmed by 0 bases and J by 0 bases, leaving 9 bases between them. CDR3 DNA: TGCGCCAGCAGCTTGGGGACGGACTCTAACTATGGCTACACCTTC. This translates into CASSLGTDSNYGYTF.

V usage is TRBV15 and J usage is TRBJ2-7; TRBD1 is a possible D gene (6 bases). V was clipped by 2 bases and J by 3 bases, with 14 bases between them. Germline CDR1 LNHNV, CDR2 YYDKDF (reference sequence). The CDR3 runs 15 residues. The CDR3 region is CATSRTGQLNYEQYF. CDR3 coding DNA: TGTGCCACCAGCAGAACCGGACAGCTGAACTACGAGCAGTACTTC.